This TCR beta chain was captured by sequencing in a study of blood T cell repertoires in COVID-19. The V and J ends lost 7 bases and 5 bases, in that order; junction bases with no gene match: 3. The germline gives CDR1 LNHDA, CDR2 SQIVND (reference sequence). This CDR3 spans 14 amino acids. Assay used: immunoSEQ multiplex PCR; TCRdb lists only in-frame clones, some missing. The data hold about 250,000 clones, with roughly 85% observed a single time. This clone was recorded at least ten times. This chain joins TRBV19 and TRBJ1-6, with TRBD1 matching 9 bases. The sequence was collected from a woman in her forties or fifties with acute COVID-19. The sample consisted of PBMCs or T cells enriched from blood (not recorded which). The CDR3 bases are TGTGCCAGTAAACGGACAGGGGATAATTCACCCCTCCACTTT. It codes for CASKRTGDNSPLHF.